These 23 T cell receptor beta chains share one sample of origin, sequenced in a study of breast tumors, draining lymph nodes, adjacent tissues. Samples came from axillary lymph nodes draining the breast cancer. Each CDR3 protein gets one entry after TCRdb re-called the multiplex PCR reads with MiXCR. The sample shows more than 250,000 distinct CDR3 sequences, over 25% of them seen only once. The specimen was axillary lymph node tissue. Source of these receptors: a female donor with breast cancer. Some clones in this sample may be carry-over from other donors' samples.

This clonotype was counted many times. V usage is TRBV29-1 and J usage is TRBJ2-1; 10 bases line up with TRBD2. Germline V lookup: CDR1 SQVTM, CDR2 ANQGSEA. The V segment lost 8 bases and the J segment 8 bases; nucleotides outside the gene matches: 9. The CDR3 length is 13 residues. CDR3 nucleotides: TGCAGCAGCTCGAGCGGGGGGGGAGATGAGCAGTTCTTC. Encoded protein: CSSSSGGGDEQFF.

Many counts were recorded for this clonotype. The rearrangement uses TRBV12-3 or TRBV12-4 and TRBJ2-3; maybe TRBD2 (6 bases). CDR3 size: 14 residues. The V end was cut by 4 bases, the J end by 6 bases, with 14 bases between. In DNA, the CDR3 is TGTGCCAGCAGTTGGTCGGTACGGGGGGATACGCAGTATTTT. Encoded protein: CASSWSVRGDTQYF.

As regards this clonotype: A much larger clone differs by one base, so this may be a read error. Since no conserved phenylalanine or tryptophan closes the CDR3, a read error is the likely cause. This sequence joins TRBV12-3 or TRBV12-4 and TRBJ2-7; TRBD2 aligns across 7 bases. This CDR3 is built from 14 residues. V was clipped by 3 bases and J by 2 bases; unmatched bases: 4. CDR3 sequence: CASSLVSGAYEQYS. CDR3 nucleotides: TGTGCCAGCAGTTTGGTCAGCGGGGCCTACGAGCAGTACTCC.

The rearrangement joins TRBV18 to TRBJ2-2; 10 bases agree with TRBD2. Germline loops: CDR1 KGHSH, CDR2 LQKENI. Trimming at V came to 4 bases and at J to 5 bases, leaving 7 bases not matched to a gene. There are 16 residues in the CDR3. The CDR3 loop reads CASSRDLAGVTGELFF. In nucleotides, the CDR3 is TGTGCCAGCTCACGAGATCTAGCGGGAGTAACCGGGGAGCTGTTTTTT.

The chain links TRBV6-1 to TRBJ2-3, with D uncertain. The germline V gene has CDR1 MNHNS and CDR2 SASEGT. The ends were cut back, 8 bases at V and 0 bases at J, with 6 bases in the middle. The CDR3 totals 12 residues. The CDR3 is CASRTSTDTQYF. CDR3 DNA sequence: TGTGCCAGCCGAACTAGCACAGATACGCAGTATTTT.

On this clonotype: This may stem from a read error, because a much larger clone lies one nucleotide away. This rearrangement joins TRBV20-1 to TRBJ2-7, with TRBD2 matching 12 bases. CDR1 DFQATT and CDR2 SNEGSKA come from the germline V gene (reference sequence). V shed 6 bases and J 6 bases; nucleotides not matched to a gene: 9. This CDR3 spans 14 amino acids. In DNA, the CDR3 is TGCAGTGCCAAACTAGCGGGGGGAACCTCCGAGCAGTACTTC. It specifies CSAKLAGGTSEQYF.

The rearrangement uses TRBV6-2 or TRBV6-3 and TRBJ2-1, with 9 bases identical to TRBD1. This CDR3 is built from 16 residues. Germline CDR1 MNHEY, CDR2 SVGEGT. V shed 2 bases and J 6 bases; nucleotides not matched to a gene: 8. The chain's CDR3 is CASSYGNRGLGNEQFF. DNA for the CDR3: TGTGCCAGCAGTTACGGAAACAGGGGGCTGGGCAATGAGCAGTTCTTC.

This clonotype was observed many times. V and J are TRBV7-2 and TRBJ1-5; tentatively, D is TRBD1 (6 bases). CDR1 is SGHTA and CDR2 is FQGNSA in the germline V gene. Trimming pared 6 bases from V and 7 bases from J, leaving 31 bases between. The CDR3 has 19 residues. In nucleotides, the CDR3 is TGTGCCAGCAGTCCCACCTACAAAACCTGGACAGCCGGCCCGCAGCCCCAGCATTTT. Translating gives CASSPTYKTWTAGPQPQHF.

The rearrangement uses TRBV7-9 and TRBJ2-5; TRBD2 matches 7 bases. CDR3 length: 15 residues. The V gene end was trimmed by 4 bases and the J gene end by 5 bases; junction bases not matched to a gene: 10. Germline lookup yields CDR1 SEHNR and CDR2 FQNEAQ (reference sequence). The CDR3 loop reads CASSWSASGGETQYF. In DNA, the CDR3 is TGTGCCAGCAGCTGGAGCGCTAGCGGCGGGGAGACCCAGTACTTC.

This chain joins TRBV10-3 and TRBJ1-4; 9 nucleotides line up with TRBD1. The CDR3 length is 15 residues. The V segment lost 5 bases and the J segment 5 bases; nucleotides outside the gene matches: 6. Germline CDR1 ENHRY, CDR2 SYGVKD. CDR3 protein: CAISYSGTGNEKLFF. The CDR3 DNA reads as TGTGCCATCAGTTACTCAGGGACAGGGAATGAAAAACTGTTTTTT.

As concerns this clonotype: One junction end does not reproduce the germline sequence, and a read error may be involved. The gene calls are TRBV10-3 and TRBJ2-3; 14 positions match TRBD2. This CDR3 comprises 16 residues. The germline gives CDR1 ENHRY, CDR2 SYGVKD. CDR3: CAITTGLAGAGDTQCF. The CDR3 region has the DNA TGTGCCATCACCACGGGACTAGCGGGAGCGGGAGATACGCAGTGTTTT.

At least ten counts were recorded for this clonotype. The chain employs TRBV4-2 and TRBJ2-1; TRBD1 matches 7 bases. The junction had 6 bases not matched to a gene; V was cut back by 1 base and J by 6 bases. The CDR3 sequence is 15 residues long. The V gene's germline CDR1 is LGHNA and CDR2 YNFKEQ. The CDR3 is CASSQGQGVVNEQFF. CDR3 sequence (DNA): TGTGCCAGCAGCCAAGGACAGGGAGTAGTCAATGAGCAGTTCTTC.

This chain uses TRBV3-1 with TRBJ2-2; unclear D gene. The germline V gene encodes CDR1 LGHDT and CDR2 YNNKEL (reference sequence). V lost 1 base to trimming and J lost 1 base, with 7 bases between them. This CDR3 region has 15 residues. The CDR3 DNA reads TGTGCCAGCAGCCAAGGGTCCATGAACACCGGGGAGCTGTTTTTT. As protein: CASSQGSMNTGELFF.

At least ten counts were recorded for this clonotype. At one boundary the junction diverges from the germline segment, which might be a read error. The chain recombines TRBV7-9 with TRBJ2-7, with D perhaps matching TRBD1 (5 bases). This CDR3 is built from 12 residues. The germline V gene encodes CDR1 SEHNR and CDR2 FQNEAQ (reference sequence). The CDR3 protein is CASSLDRQPSHF. DNA of the CDR3: TGTGCCAGCAGCTTAGACCGACAGCCCTCCCACTTC.

This clonotype was detected once. Because the CDR3 is missing its conserved closing phenylalanine or tryptophan, this is likely a read error. The J gene is TRBJ2-1, the V gene TRBV19; 7 bases line up with TRBD1. With 2 bases clipped from V and 4 bases from J, the junction kept 8 bases outside the gene matches. Germline CDR1 reads LNHDA; CDR2 reads SQIVND (reference sequence). The CDR3 totals 16 residues. The DNA of the CDR3 is TGTGCCAGTAGTATATTAACAGGGGATAATTACAATGAGCAGTTCCTC. Residues: CASSILTGDNYNEQFL.

A word on this clonotype: At one boundary the junction diverges from the germline segment, which might be a read error. This chain connects TRBV4-1 to TRBJ1-1; D gene ambiguous. This CDR3 spans 14 amino acids. Looked up from germline, CDR1 is MGHRA and CDR2 is YSYEKL. The CDR3 loop reads CASSQPGGPTEAFF. For the CDR3, the DNA is TGTGCCAGCAGCCAACCAGGTGGGCCCACTGAAGCTTTCTTT.

The chain links TRBV27 to TRBJ2-2; D ambiguous. Germline lookup yields CDR1 MNHEY and CDR2 SMNVEV (reference sequence). The CDR3 loop spans 11 amino acids. The V and J ends lost 7 bases and 5 bases respectively, with 5 bases between them. The CDR3 region has the DNA TGTGCCAGCAAATCGACCGGGGAGCTGTTTTTT. It yields the protein CASKSTGELFF.

This clonotype occurred a few times. The rearrangement joins TRBV27 to TRBJ2-3; D may correspond to TRBD1 or TRBD2 (5 bases each). Looked up from germline, CDR1 is MNHEY and CDR2 is SMNVEV (reference sequence). V was clipped by 4 bases and J by 4 bases, with 12 bases between them. The CDR3 has 14 amino acids. CDR3 loop: CASSSLQGADTQYF. The CDR3 DNA sequence: TGTGCCAGCAGTTCGCTGCAGGGAGCAGATACGCAGTATTTT.

The J gene is TRBJ1-1, the V gene TRBV7-9; tentatively, D is TRBD1 (6 bases). Germline-derived CDR1 and CDR2 are SEHNR and FQNEAQ (reference sequence). CDR3 length: 15 residues. Deletions cut 0 bases from V and 1 base from J, with 9 bases between. The CDR3 bases are TGTGCCAGCAGCTTAGCCGACAGGCCGAACACTGAAGCTTTCTTT. Encoded protein: CASSLADRPNTEAFF.

This clonotype was detected ten times or more. V and J are TRBV12-3 or TRBV12-4 and TRBJ1-5; the D is unclear. This CDR3 has 15 amino acids. Trimming removed 3 bases at V and 1 base at J, with 10 bases between. In DNA form, the CDR3 reads TGTGCCAGCAGTTTCAGTCCGAAAAGCAATCAGCCCCAGCATTTT. Amino acids: CASSFSPKSNQPQHF.

At least ten counts were recorded for this clonotype. The V gene is TRBV7-8, the J gene TRBJ1-3; no clear D gene. This CDR3 region has 14 residues. Germline values: CDR1 SGHVS, CDR2 FQNEAQ. The V gene lost 1 base and the J gene lost 4 bases, with 8 bases spanning the gap. For the CDR3, the DNA is TGTGCCAGCAGCTTAGAAGGAGGAGGAAACACCATATATTTT. It encodes CASSLEGGGNTIYF.

This clonotype was counted ten times or more. This rearrangement joins TRBV5-1 to TRBJ1-3; D not resolved. The CDR3 runs to 14 residues. In germline, CDR1 is SGHRS, CDR2 YFSETQ. Trimming cost V 0 bases and J 0 bases, with 4 bases left between them. This CDR3 is CASSLDISGNTIYF. The CDR3 nucleotides read TGCGCCAGCAGCTTGGACATCTCTGGAAACACCATATATTTT.

In this sample, this clonotype turned up many times. This chain joins TRBV4-2 and TRBJ2-3, with TRBD2 identical over 7 bases. CDR3 size: 16 residues. Germline assignment: CDR1 LGHNA and CDR2 YNFKEQ. V was pared by 4 bases and J by 2 bases, with 9 bases of the junction left unmatched. The CDR3 nucleotides read TGTGCCAGCAGCCCAATATCAGCGGGACTCACAGATACGCAGTATTTT. Encoded protein: CASSPISAGLTDTQYF.